This T cell receptor beta chain is from a study of blood T cell repertoires in COVID-19. The V and J ends lost 4 bases and 0 bases, in that order; junction bases with no gene match: 6. In germline, CDR1 is LGHDT, CDR2 YNNKEL (reference sequence). This CDR3 comprises 16 residues. Sequencing was performed with immunoSEQ multiplex PCR; in TCRdb, only in-frame clones are kept and a portion is missing. In the table there are some 80,000 clones, approximately 93% of which are singletons. The chain has TRBV3-1 (or the pseudogene TRBV3-2) and TRBJ2-1; 7 bases fit TRBD1. The specimen was peripheral blood. The origin of this receptor is a man aged 50 to 59 with COVID-19, enrolled during active disease. DNA of the CDR3: TGTGCCAGCAGCCGACCGACAGGGTCCTCCTACAATGAGCAGTTCTTC. As protein: CASSRPTGSSYNEQFF.